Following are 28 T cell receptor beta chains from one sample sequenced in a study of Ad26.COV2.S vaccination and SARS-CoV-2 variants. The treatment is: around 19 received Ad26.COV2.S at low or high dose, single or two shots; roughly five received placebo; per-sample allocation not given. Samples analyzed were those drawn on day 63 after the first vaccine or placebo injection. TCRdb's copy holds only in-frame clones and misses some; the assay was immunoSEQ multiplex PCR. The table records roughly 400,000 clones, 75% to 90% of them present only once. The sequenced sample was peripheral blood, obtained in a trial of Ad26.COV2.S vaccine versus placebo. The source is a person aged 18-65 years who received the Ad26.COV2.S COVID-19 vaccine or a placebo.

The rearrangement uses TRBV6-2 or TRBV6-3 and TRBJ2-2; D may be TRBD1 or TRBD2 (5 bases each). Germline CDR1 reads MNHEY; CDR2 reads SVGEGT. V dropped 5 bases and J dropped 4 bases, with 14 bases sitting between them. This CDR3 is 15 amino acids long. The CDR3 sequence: CASSLFPGTTGELFF. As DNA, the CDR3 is TGTGCCAGCAGTCTATTCCCCGGGACCACCGGGGAGCTGTTTTTT.

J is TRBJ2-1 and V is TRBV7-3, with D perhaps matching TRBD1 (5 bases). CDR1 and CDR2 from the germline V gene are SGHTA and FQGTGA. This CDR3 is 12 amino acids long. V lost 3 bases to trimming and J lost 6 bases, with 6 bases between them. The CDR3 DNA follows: TGTGCCAGCAGCTTGGACACCAATGAGCAGTTCTTC. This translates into CASSLDTNEQFF.

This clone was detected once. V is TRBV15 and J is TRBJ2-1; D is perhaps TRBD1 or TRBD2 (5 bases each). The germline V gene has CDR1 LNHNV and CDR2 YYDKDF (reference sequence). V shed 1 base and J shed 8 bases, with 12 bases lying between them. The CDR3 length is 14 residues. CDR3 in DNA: TGTGCCACCAGCAGAGTGGGAAGGGGACATGAGCAGTTCTTC. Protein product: CATSRVGRGHEQFF.

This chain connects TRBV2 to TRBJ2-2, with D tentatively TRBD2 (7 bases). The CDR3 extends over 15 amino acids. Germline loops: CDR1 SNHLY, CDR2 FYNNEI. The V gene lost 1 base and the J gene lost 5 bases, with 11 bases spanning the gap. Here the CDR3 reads CASSEGGGETGELFF. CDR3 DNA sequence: TGTGCCAGCAGTGAAGGAGGGGGGGAAACCGGGGAGCTGTTTTTT.

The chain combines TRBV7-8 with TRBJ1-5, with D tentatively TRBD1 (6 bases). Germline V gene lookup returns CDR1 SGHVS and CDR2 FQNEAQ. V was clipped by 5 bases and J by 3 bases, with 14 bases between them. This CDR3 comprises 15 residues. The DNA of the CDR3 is TGTGCCAGCAGCCCCCGGGACACAATCAATCAGCCCCAGCATTTT. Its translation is CASSPRDTINQPQHF.

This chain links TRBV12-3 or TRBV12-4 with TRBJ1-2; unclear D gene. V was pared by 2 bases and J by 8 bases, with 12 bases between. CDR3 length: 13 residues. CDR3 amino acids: CASSLLVTTGYTF. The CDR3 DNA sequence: TGTGCCAGCAGTTTACTTGTCACTACCGGCTACACCTTC.

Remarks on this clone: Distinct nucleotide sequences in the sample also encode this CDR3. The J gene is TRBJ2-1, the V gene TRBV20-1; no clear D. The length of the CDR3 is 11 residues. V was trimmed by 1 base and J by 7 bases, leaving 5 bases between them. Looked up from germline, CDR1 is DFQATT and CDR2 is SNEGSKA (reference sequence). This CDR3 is CSARGANEQFF. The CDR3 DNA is TGCAGTGCTAGAGGAGCGAATGAGCAGTTCTTC.

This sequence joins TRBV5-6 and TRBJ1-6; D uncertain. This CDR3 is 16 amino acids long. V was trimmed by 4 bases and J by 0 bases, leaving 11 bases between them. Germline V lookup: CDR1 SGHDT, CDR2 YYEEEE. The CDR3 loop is CASSPDGGSYNSPLHF. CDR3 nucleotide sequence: TGTGCCAGCAGCCCCGACGGCGGCTCCTATAATTCACCCCTCCACTTT.

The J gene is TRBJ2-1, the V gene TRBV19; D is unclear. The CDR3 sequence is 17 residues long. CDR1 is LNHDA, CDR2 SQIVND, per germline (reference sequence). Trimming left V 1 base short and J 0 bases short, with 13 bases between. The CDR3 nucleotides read TGTGCCAGTAGTATAGGTTCGGCGTTCTCCTCCTACAATGAGCAGTTCTTC. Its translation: CASSIGSAFSSYNEQFF.

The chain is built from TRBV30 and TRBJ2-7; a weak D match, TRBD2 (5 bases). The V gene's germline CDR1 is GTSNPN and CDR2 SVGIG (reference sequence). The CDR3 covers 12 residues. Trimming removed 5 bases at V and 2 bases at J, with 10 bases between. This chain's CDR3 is CAWEEGAYEQYF. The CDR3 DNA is TGTGCCTGGGAAGAGGGCGCCTACGAGCAGTACTTC.

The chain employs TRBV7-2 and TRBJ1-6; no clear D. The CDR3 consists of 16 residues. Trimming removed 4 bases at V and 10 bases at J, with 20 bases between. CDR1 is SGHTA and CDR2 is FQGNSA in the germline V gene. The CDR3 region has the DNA TGTGCCAGCAGCTCGGTTCAGGAGGGAATGCGATCACCCCTCCACTTT. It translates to CASSSVQEGMRSPLHF.

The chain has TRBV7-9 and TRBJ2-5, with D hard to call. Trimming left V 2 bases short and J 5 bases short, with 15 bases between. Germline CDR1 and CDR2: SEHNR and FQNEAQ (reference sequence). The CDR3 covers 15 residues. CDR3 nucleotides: TGTGCCAGCAGCTTAATTCGGACCGAGGAGGAGACCCAGTACTTC. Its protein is CASSLIRTEEETQYF.

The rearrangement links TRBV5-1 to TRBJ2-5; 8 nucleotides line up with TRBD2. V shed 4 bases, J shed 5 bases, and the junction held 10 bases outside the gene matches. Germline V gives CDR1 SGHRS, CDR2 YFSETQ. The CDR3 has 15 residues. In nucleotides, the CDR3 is TGCGCCAGCAGCCCCTCGGGAGGGAGGATGGAGACCCAGTACTTC. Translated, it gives CASSPSGGRMETQYF. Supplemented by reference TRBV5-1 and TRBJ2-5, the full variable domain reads KAGVTQTPRYLIKTRGQQVTLSCSPISGHRSVSWYQQTPGQGLQFLFEYFSETQRNKGNFPGRFSGRQFSNSRSEMNVSTLELGDSALYLCASSPSGGRMETQYFGPGTRLLVL.

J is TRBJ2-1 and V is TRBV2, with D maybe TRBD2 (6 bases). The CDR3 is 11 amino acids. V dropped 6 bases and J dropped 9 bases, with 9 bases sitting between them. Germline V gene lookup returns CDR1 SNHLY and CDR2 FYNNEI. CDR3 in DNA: TGTGCCAGCAGGGGACTTGCTGAGCAGTTCTTC. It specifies CASRGLAEQFF.

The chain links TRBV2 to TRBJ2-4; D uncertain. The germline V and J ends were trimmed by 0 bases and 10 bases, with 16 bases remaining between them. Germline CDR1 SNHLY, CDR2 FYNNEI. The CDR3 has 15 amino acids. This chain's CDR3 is CASSEAWPGVQIQYF. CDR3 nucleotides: TGTGCCAGCAGTGAAGCATGGCCCGGCGTCCAAATTCAGTACTTC.

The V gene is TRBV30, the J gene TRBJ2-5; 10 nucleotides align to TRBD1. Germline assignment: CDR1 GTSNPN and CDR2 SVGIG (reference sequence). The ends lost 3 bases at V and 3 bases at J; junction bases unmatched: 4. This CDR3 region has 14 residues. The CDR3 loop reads CAWSRGTGEETQYF. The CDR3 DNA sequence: TGTGCCTGGAGCCGGGGGACAGGGGAAGAGACCCAGTACTTC. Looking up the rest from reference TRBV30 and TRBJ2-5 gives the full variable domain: SQTIHQWPATLVQPVGSPLSLECTVEGTSNPNLYWYRQAAGRGLQLLFYSVGIGQISSEVPQNLSASRPQDRQFILSSKKLLLSDSGFYLCAWSRGTGEETQYFGPGTRLLVL.

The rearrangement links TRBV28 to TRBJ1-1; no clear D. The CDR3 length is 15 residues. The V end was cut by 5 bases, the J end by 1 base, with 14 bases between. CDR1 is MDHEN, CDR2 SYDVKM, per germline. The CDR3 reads CASSLAVPGNTEAFF. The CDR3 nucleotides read TGTGCCAGCAGTCTGGCGGTGCCGGGGAACACTGAAGCTTTCTTT.

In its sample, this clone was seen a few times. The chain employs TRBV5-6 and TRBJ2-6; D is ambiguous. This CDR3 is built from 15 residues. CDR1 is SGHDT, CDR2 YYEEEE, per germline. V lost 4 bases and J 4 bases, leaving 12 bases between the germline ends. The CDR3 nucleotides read TGTGCCAGCAGCCCCCGCCTCTTGGGGGCCAACGTCCTGACTTTC. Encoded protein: CASSPRLLGANVLTF.

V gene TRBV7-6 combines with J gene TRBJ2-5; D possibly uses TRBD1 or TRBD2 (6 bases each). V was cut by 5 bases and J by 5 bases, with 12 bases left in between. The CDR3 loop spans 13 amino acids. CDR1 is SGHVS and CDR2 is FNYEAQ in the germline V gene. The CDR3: CASSEIGGETQYF. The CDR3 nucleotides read TGTGCCAGCAGCGAAATAGGGGGGGAGACCCAGTACTTC.

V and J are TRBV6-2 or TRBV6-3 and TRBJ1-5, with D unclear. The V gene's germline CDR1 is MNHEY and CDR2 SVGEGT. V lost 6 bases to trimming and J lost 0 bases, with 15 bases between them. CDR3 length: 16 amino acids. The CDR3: CASSPLTGNSNQPQHF. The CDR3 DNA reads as TGTGCCAGCAGCCCTCTCACGGGAAATAGCAATCAGCCCCAGCATTTT.

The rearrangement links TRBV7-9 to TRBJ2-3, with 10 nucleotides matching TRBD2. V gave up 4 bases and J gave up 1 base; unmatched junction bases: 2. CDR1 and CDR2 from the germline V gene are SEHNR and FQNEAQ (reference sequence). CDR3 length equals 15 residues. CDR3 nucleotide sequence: TGTGCCAGCAGCTCGACTAGCGGGCGCACAGATACGCAGTATTTT. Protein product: CASSSTSGRTDTQYF.

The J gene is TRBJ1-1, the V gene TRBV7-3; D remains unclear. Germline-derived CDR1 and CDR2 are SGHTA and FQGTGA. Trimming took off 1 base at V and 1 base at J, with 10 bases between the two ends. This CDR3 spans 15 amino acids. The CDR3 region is CASSLMSGRNTEAFF. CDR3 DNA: TGTGCCAGCAGCTTAATGTCGGGGAGGAACACTGAAGCTTTCTTT.

The DNA of the CDR3 is TGTGCCAGCATCTCGGGACAGGTGATAACCGGGGAGCTGTTTTTT. Protein: CASISGQVITGELFF. V and J are TRBV28 and TRBJ2-2; 8 positions agree with TRBD1. Germline V gene lookup returns CDR1 MDHEN and CDR2 SYDVKM. V dropped 7 bases and J dropped 5; count of bases not matched to a gene: 9. The CDR3 spans 15 residues.

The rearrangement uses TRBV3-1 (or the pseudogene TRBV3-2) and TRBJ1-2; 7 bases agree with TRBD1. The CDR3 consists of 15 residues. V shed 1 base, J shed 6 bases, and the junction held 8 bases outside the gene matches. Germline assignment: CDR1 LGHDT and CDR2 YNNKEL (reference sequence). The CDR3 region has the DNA TGTGCCAGCAGCCAAGCGACAGGGAGGAGGAATGGCTACACCTTC. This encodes CASSQATGRRNGYTF.

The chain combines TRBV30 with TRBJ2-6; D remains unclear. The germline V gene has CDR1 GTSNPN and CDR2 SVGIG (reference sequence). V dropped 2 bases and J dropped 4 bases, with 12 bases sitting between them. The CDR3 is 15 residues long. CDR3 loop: CAWSLLEPGANVLTF. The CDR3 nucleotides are TGTGCCTGGAGTCTATTAGAACCCGGGGCCAACGTCCTGACTTTC.

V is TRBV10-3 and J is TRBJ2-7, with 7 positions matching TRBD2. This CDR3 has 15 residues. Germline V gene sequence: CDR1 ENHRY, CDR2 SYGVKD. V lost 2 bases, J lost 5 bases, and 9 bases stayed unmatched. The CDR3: CAISEMRERGNEQYF. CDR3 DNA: TGTGCCATCAGTGAGATGCGGGAGCGGGGTAACGAGCAGTACTTC.

The CDR3 protein is CASSYSSLLYGNTIYF. CDR3 nucleotides: TGTGCCAGCAGTTACTCGTCTCTCCTATATGGAAACACCATATATTTT. The chain recombines TRBV6-6 with TRBJ1-3; D is unresolved. V was pared by 0 bases and J by 3 bases, with 12 bases between. This CDR3 contains 16 residues. CDR1 is MNHNY and CDR2 is SVGAGI in the germline V gene (reference sequence).

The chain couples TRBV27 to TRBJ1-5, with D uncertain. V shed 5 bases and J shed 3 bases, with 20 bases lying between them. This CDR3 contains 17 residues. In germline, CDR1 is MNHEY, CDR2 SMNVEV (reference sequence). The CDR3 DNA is TGTGCCAGCAGTACAACTCACCTCGACGGCATCAATCAGCCCCAGCATTTT. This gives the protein CASSTTHLDGINQPQHF.